The 4 T cell receptor beta chains below come from one sample, sequenced in a study of graft-versus-host responses after intestinal transplantation. Which antigens these TCRs recognize remains unknown. The data were produced by immunoSEQ multiplex PCR, yet TCRdb's version contains in-frame clones alone and is incomplete. The sample gives approximately 82,000 clones, 85% to 95% of which show up once; 0.95% to 1.3% is in the top ten. Sequenced material: unstimulated CD8+ T cells sorted from spleen or lymph node cells, taken before transplant. These receptors were taken from a human donor who was the organ donor for an intestinal transplant.

The chain recombines TRBV6-4 with TRBJ1-6; no firm D call. Germline CDR1 MRHNA, CDR2 SNTAGT. This CDR3 contains 14 residues. V lost 6 bases and J lost 9, with 15 bases in between. CDR3 protein: CASREGEGSSPLHF. For the CDR3, the DNA is TGTGCCAGCAGAGAGGGCGAAGGAAGTTCACCCCTCCACTTT.

The J gene is TRBJ2-1, the V gene TRBV27; a weak D match, TRBD2 (6 bases). Trimming pared 6 bases from V and 6 bases from J, leaving 18 bases between. The CDR3 covers 15 residues. The germline gives CDR1 MNHEY, CDR2 SMNVEV (reference sequence). The CDR3 here is CASRYRAGPGNEQFF. CDR3 coding DNA: TGTGCCAGCAGATACAGAGCGGGTCCCGGCAATGAGCAGTTCTTC.

This chain joins TRBV4-2 and TRBJ2-2; 7 bases are shared with TRBD1. This CDR3 is 18 amino acids long. The V gene's germline CDR1 is LGHNA and CDR2 YNFKEQ. With 0 bases clipped from V and 1 base from J, the junction kept 8 bases outside the gene matches. CDR3 sequence reads: CASSQDATGDENTGELFF. The CDR3 bases are TGTGCCAGCAGCCAAGACGCTACAGGGGATGAGAACACCGGGGAGCTGTTTTTT.

The chain couples TRBV6-1 to TRBJ2-7; no clear D. V was clipped by 3 bases and J by 4 bases, with 19 bases between them. Germline CDR1 reads MNHNS; CDR2 reads SASEGT. The CDR3 runs to 16 residues. The CDR3 loop reads CASSDYDNPSIYEQYF. The CDR3 bases are TGTGCCAGCAGTGATTACGACAACCCGAGTATATACGAGCAGTACTTC.